A selection of T cell receptor beta chains follows, all from one sample in a study of T cell changes during pregnancy in multiple sclerosis. Sequenced by immunoSEQ multiplex PCR; TCRdb stores in-frame clones only, minus some. Of approximately 47,000 clones in the sample, approximately 90% are singletons; the top ten hold less than 2%. This material consisted of peripheral blood, taken in the first trimester of pregnancy. These TCRs come from a female donor with multiple sclerosis, enrolled in a pregnancy study. Both conserved end residues are part of each CDR3. A D gene is named only where the DNA matches it firmly. Rows may omit the clone size; those that give it use once, few, many or a size class.

j_call clone_size v_call d_call cdr3_aa cdr3_nt
TRBJ2-3 NA TRBV13 TRBD1 CASNIPQGQRSHLDTQYF TGTGCCAGCAACATTCCCCAGGGACAGCGTAGTCATTTAGATACGCAGTATTTT
TRBJ1-4 NA TRBV2 NA CASSMGPDGEKLFF TGTGCCAGCAGTATGGGGCCAGACGGGGAAAAACTGTTTTTT
TRBJ1-6 NA TRBV30 NA CAWSGGTYSYNSPLHF TGTGCCTGGAGCGGAGGGACTTACTCCTATAATTCACCCCTCCACTTT
TRBJ2-7 NA TRBV19 NA CASRGIGQAGGPYEQYF TGTGCCAGTAGGGGAATTGGACAGGCCGGGGGACCCTACGAGCAGTACTTC
TRBJ1-2 NA TRBV6-1 NA CASSEARWSGYTF TGTGCCAGCAGTGAAGCACGGTGGAGCGGCTACACCTTC
TRBJ2-7 NA TRBV4-2 NA CASSRGEEQYF TGTGCCAGCAGCAGGGGTGAGGAGCAGTACTTC
TRBJ1-1 NA TRBV6-1 TRBD1 CASSVGRDRADTEAFF TGTGCCAGCAGTGTCGGAAGAGACAGGGCCGACACTGAAGCTTTCTTT
TRBJ1-2 NA TRBV5-5 NA CASSSSGASYYGYTF TGTGCCAGCAGCTCATCAGGCGCCAGTTACTATGGCTACACCTTC
TRBJ2-7 NA TRBV5-1 TRBD1 CASSHRGDSSYEQYF TGCGCCAGCAGCCACAGGGGGGACAGCTCCTACGAGCAGTACTTC
TRBJ2-7 NA TRBV4-2 TRBD2 CASSQETQRGAYEQYF TGTGCCAGCAGCCAAGAGACCCAGCGGGGGGCCTACGAGCAGTACTTC
TRBJ2-5 once TRBV5-1 NA CASSFFGARETQYF TGCGCCAGCAGCTTTTTTGGGGCTCGGGAGACCCAGTACTTC
TRBJ1-2 NA TRBV7-9 TRBD1 CASSGRRQGYYGYTF TGTGCCAGCAGCGGAAGGCGACAGGGTTACTATGGCTACACCTTC
TRBJ1-1 NA TRBV7-6 NA CASSLDRNTEAFF TGTGCCAGCAGCTTAGATAGGAACACTGAAGCTTTCTTT
TRBJ2-7 NA TRBV7-2 NA CASSLVAGVEQYF TGTGCCAGCAGCTTAGTGGCAGGGGTCGAGCAGTACTTC
TRBJ2-7 once TRBV28 TRBD1 CASSLSPGQGEDEQYF TGTGCCAGCAGTTTAAGTCCCGGGCAGGGGGAAGACGAGCAGTACTTC
TRBJ2-3 NA TRBV2 TRBD1 CASRKDREFHTQYF TGTGCCAGCAGGAAGGACAGGGAGTTCCATACGCAGTATTTT
TRBJ1-1 NA TRBV14 NA CASSQDPSWEMNTEAFF TGTGCCAGCAGCCAAGATCCGTCATGGGAGATGAACACTGAAGCTTTCTTT
TRBJ2-1 NA TRBV30 TRBD1 CAWSVRGLSSYNEQFF TGTGCCTGGAGTGTAAGGGGGCTGAGCTCCTACAATGAGCAGTTCTTC
TRBJ2-3 NA TRBV6-1 NA CASSITQGSDTQYF TGTGCCAGCAGTATAACACAGGGTTCGGATACGCAGTATTTT
TRBJ2-7 NA TRBV2 TRBD1 CASRKGQGAPYEQYF TGTGCCAGCAGGAAAGGACAGGGGGCCCCCTACGAGCAGTACTTC
TRBJ1-5 NA TRBV4-1 NA CASSQEAGGFVNQPQHF TGCGCCAGCAGCCAAGAAGCGGGGGGCTTTGTCAATCAGCCCCAGCATTTT
TRBJ2-1 NA TRBV6-5 NA CASSTVGLFDEQFF TGTGCCAGCAGTACGGTCGGACTCTTCGACGAGCAGTTCTTC
TRBJ1-6 NA TRBV7-2 NA CASSLAVQGPSPLHF TGTGCCAGCAGCTTAGCAGTACAGGGACCCTCACCCCTCCACTTT
TRBJ1-2 NA TRBV27 NA CASSLSRGRGYTF TGTGCCAGCAGTTTATCTCGAGGAAGGGGCTACACCTTC
TRBJ1-2 once TRBV5-1 NA CASSLGEAAFAHGYTF TGCGCCAGCAGCTTGGGGGAGGCCGCCTTTGCCCATGGCTACACCTTC
TRBJ2-1 NA TRBV12-5 NA CASGLVVGQGLRYEQFF TGTGCTAGTGGTTTGGTAGTCGGTCAGGGCCTCCGATATGAGCAGTTCTTC
TRBJ2-1 once TRBV7-2 TRBD2 CASSLVGTGGGRQFF TGTGCCAGCAGCTTAGTGGGGACGGGCGGGGGGCGGCAGTTCTTC
TRBJ1-4 NA TRBV15 TRBD1 CATSNGQGASEKLFF TGTGCCACCAGCAATGGACAGGGAGCCTCTGAAAAACTGTTTTTT
TRBJ2-3 NA TRBV5-6 NA CASSLGGPIGLADTQYF TGTGCCAGCAGCTTGGGGGGGCCGATCGGGCTAGCAGATACGCAGTATTTT
TRBJ2-7 NA TRBV18 TRBD2 CASSPLAGLAYEQYF TGTGCCAGCTCACCACTAGCCGGACTAGCCTACGAGCAGTACTTC
TRBJ2-1 NA TRBV27 TRBD2 CASSLRSGGNNEQFF TGTGCCAGCAGTTTACGTAGCGGGGGGAACAATGAGCAGTTCTTC
TRBJ2-1 NA TRBV28 NA CASSVYASSQGRADEQFF TGTGCCAGCAGTGTATATGCCAGTTCCCAGGGTCGCGCGGATGAGCAGTTCTTC
TRBJ2-3 NA TRBV27 NA CASSFYTQYF TGTGCCAGCAGTTTCTATACGCAGTATTTT
TRBJ2-6 NA TRBV6-5 NA CASSYSTSGANVLTF TGTGCCAGCAGTTACTCGACTTCTGGGGCCAACGTCCTGACTTTC
TRBJ2-3 NA TRBV10-3 TRBD2 CAISEGLAGSTDTQYF TGTGCCATCAGTGAAGGGCTAGCGGGGAGCACAGATACGCAGTATTTT
TRBJ1-4 once TRBV25-1 TRBD1 CASSEYRGTGVYEKLFF TGTGCCAGCAGTGAATATCGGGGGACAGGGGTTTACGAAAAACTGTTTTTT
TRBJ2-1 NA TRBV6-5 NA CASSYSWGVGQFF TGTGCCAGCAGTTACTCATGGGGGGTGGGGCAGTTCTTC
TRBJ2-3 NA TRBV5-1 TRBD2 CASSPRRGRDTQYF TGCGCCAGCAGCCCTCGGCGGGGGAGAGATACGCAGTATTTT
TRBJ2-2 NA TRBV7-2 NA CASSWSGRLNTGELFF TGTGCCAGCAGCTGGAGCGGAAGATTAAACACCGGGGAGCTGTTTTTT
TRBJ1-1 NA TRBV7-8 TRBD1 CASSGRGTGVTEAFF TGTGCCAGCAGCGGGAGAGGGACAGGGGTCACTGAAGCTTTCTTT
TRBJ1-1 NA TRBV2 NA CASTKGETSEAFF TGTGCCAGCACTAAGGGGGAGACGTCGGAAGCTTTCTTT
TRBJ1-6 NA TRBV5-1 TRBD1 CASSEGQVLSYNSPLHF TGCGCCAGCAGCGAGGGACAGGTTTTATCCTATAATTCACCCCTCCACTTT
TRBJ2-5 NA TRBV9 TRBD2 CASSEGVAGAQETQYF TGTGCCAGCAGCGAGGGGGTAGCGGGGGCCCAAGAGACCCAGTACTTC
TRBJ1-4 NA TRBV4-1 TRBD1 CASSPRELRGQGDEKLFF TGCGCCAGCAGCCCTCGAGAGCTCCGGGGACAGGGGGATGAAAAACTGTTTTTT
TRBJ1-2 NA TRBV10-1 NA CASSQRLQGRGPWGYTF TGCGCCAGCAGTCAACGGCTACAGGGAAGGGGCCCCTGGGGCTACACCTTC